This TCR beta chain was captured in a study of Ad26.COV2.S vaccination and SARS-CoV-2 variants. Findings of the study overall: Possible underestimation of total T cell responses by the TCR breadth and depth analyses was noted. Reports say spike-specific CD8+ and CD4+ T cell responses covered substantial breadth after vaccination. Vaccine recipients surpassed placebo recipients in spike-specific TCR breadth. Vaccinated and placebo-treated recipients had similar non-spike TCR breadth.

Profiling relied on immunoSEQ multiplex PCR, and the TCRdb table lists in-frame clones only, not all of them. In the table there are more than 85,000 clones, about three quarters of which are singletons. A note on this clone: Its specificity is unknown.

Germline CDR1 WSHSY, CDR2 SAAADI. V was pared by 9 bases and J by 10 bases, with 16 bases of the junction left unmatched. This CDR3 has 16 residues. Sample: peripheral blood, taken after recovery from COVID-19. The receptor was derived from a human donor who had recovered from COVID-19. V usage is TRBV10-2 and J usage is TRBJ2-1; 12 nucleotides match TRBD1. The CDR3 coding sequence is TGCGCCAGTCTAGGGTGGGACAGGGGGCTCGAGCGGGAGCAGTTCTTC. It yields the protein CASLGWDRGLEREQFF.